The 19 T cell receptor beta chains listed next were all sequenced from one sample in a study of blood T cell repertoires in COVID-19. Generated by immunoSEQ multiplex PCR, the TCRdb table keeps only in-frame clones and is missing some. Here the sample spans about 130,000 clones, about four fifths being singletons. Sequenced sample: peripheral blood. Source of these receptors: a human donor in a cohort sampled during active COVID-19.

The chain is built from TRBV6-2 or TRBV6-3 and TRBJ1-1, with 7 bases that match TRBD1. CDR1 is MNHEY and CDR2 is SVGEGT in the germline V gene. This CDR3 is built from 13 residues. V lost 6 bases and J lost 4; bases outside the gene matches: 5. The CDR3 protein is CASSDRVGTEAFF. The CDR3 DNA sequence: TGTGCCAGCAGCGACAGGGTTGGCACTGAAGCTTTCTTT.

The chain combines TRBV18 with TRBJ2-4; 9 bases fit TRBD2. Germline trimming cut 0 bases from V and 7 bases from J; bases unmatched to any gene: 4. The germline V gene has CDR1 KGHSH and CDR2 LQKENI. The CDR3 sequence is 15 residues long. CDR3 nucleotides: TGTGCCAGCTCACCACCGTCCAGCGGGGGGAACATTCAGTACTTC. Residues: CASSPPSSGGNIQYF.

The chain is built from TRBV14 and TRBJ2-3; 8 nucleotides align to TRBD2. Germline assignment: CDR1 SGHDN and CDR2 FVKESK. The V gene end was trimmed by 4 bases and the J gene end by 5 bases; junction bases not matched to a gene: 8. The CDR3 is 15 residues long. The CDR3 DNA follows: TGTGCCAGCAGCCGCGGGGGGAAACTTTTAGATACGCAGTATTTT. Amino acid sequence: CASSRGGKLLDTQYF.

The chain carries TRBV6-6 and TRBJ1-5, with D perhaps matching TRBD1 (6 bases). CDR3 length equals 16 residues. The germline V gene encodes CDR1 MNHNY and CDR2 SVGAGI (reference sequence). Trimming took off 2 bases at V and 3 bases at J, with 14 bases between the two ends. CDR3 protein: CASSYPLQGPNQPQHF. CDR3 nucleotide sequence: TGTGCCAGCAGTTACCCCCTACAGGGACCCAATCAGCCCCAGCATTTT.

The chain's CDR3 is CASQTGTGAYEQYF. In DNA, the CDR3 is TGCGCCAGTCAAACCGGGACAGGGGCCTACGAGCAGTACTTC. The chain carries TRBV5-1 and TRBJ2-7; TRBD1 matches 10 bases. J lost 2 bases, V lost 8 bases, and 7 bases had no gene match. Germline V gene lookup returns CDR1 SGHRS and CDR2 YFSETQ. The CDR3 contains 14 residues. The variable domain in full, with the rest retrieved from reference TRBV5-1 and TRBJ2-7, is KAGVTQTPRYLIKTRGQQVTLSCSPISGHRSVSWYQQTPGQGLQFLFEYFSETQRNKGNFPGRFSGRQFSNSRSEMNVSTLELGDSALYLCASQTGTGAYEQYFGPGTRLTVT.

This chain uses TRBV2 with TRBJ1-5, with 7 bases aligning to TRBD1. CDR1 and CDR2 from the germline V gene are SNHLY and FYNNEI. The CDR3 runs to 17 residues. V gave up 6 bases and J gave up 6 bases; unmatched junction bases: 17. The CDR3 reads CASRRDSRIGSPQPQHF. The CDR3 DNA reads TGTGCCAGCAGAAGGGACAGCCGCATCGGTTCTCCTCAGCCCCAGCATTTT.

The V call is TRBV6-5, the J call TRBJ1-1; 8 bases agree with TRBD1. This CDR3 has 12 residues. CDR1 and CDR2 (germline): MNHEY, SVGAGI. V was pared by 5 bases and J by 11 bases, with 7 bases of the junction left unmatched. CDR3 in amino acids: CASSTSGGLAFF. CDR3 nucleotides: TGTGCCAGCAGTACCTCAGGGGGCTTGGCTTTCTTT.

The chain has TRBV6-5 and TRBJ1-5; TRBD1 matches at 8 bases. V shed 6 bases and J 3 bases; nucleotides not matched to a gene: 7. The length of the CDR3 is 15 residues. Looked up from germline, CDR1 is MNHEY and CDR2 is SVGAGI. CDR3: CASSLDRGDNQPQHF. The CDR3 DNA is TGTGCCAGCAGCCTTGACAGGGGAGACAATCAGCCCCAGCATTTT.

V is TRBV3-1 (or the pseudogene TRBV3-2) and J is TRBJ2-3; 14 nucleotides line up with TRBD2. J gave up 5 bases and V 2 bases, and 6 bases lay outside the gene matches. The germline gives CDR1 LGHDT, CDR2 YNNKEL (reference sequence). This CDR3 is built from 17 residues. The CDR3 bases are TGTGCCAGCAGCCAAACCGGGGGACTAGCGGGGGTAGATACGCAGTATTTT. It translates to CASSQTGGLAGVDTQYF.

This CDR3 is CASGDGGATDTQYF. For the CDR3, the DNA is TGTGCTAGCGGAGATGGGGGGGCCACAGATACGCAGTATTTT. The rearrangement joins TRBV7-7 to TRBJ2-3, with D maybe TRBD2 (7 bases). The CDR3 contains 14 residues. Germline values: CDR1 SSHAT, CDR2 FNYEAQ (reference sequence). The full variable domain, its missing parts supplied by reference TRBV7-7 and TRBJ2-3, is GAGVSQSPRYKVTKRGQDVTLRCDPISSHATLYWYQQALGQGPEFLTYFNYEAQPDKSGLPSDRFSAERPEGSISTLTIQRTEQRDSAMYRCASGDGGATDTQYFGPGTRLTVL.

CDR3 residues: CASSARQGPELNTEAFF. Here the CDR3 DNA reads TGTGCCAGCAGTGCTAGACAGGGGCCGGAGCTGAACACTGAAGCTTTCTTT. V usage is TRBV6-1 and J usage is TRBJ1-1; 8 bases agree with TRBD1. This CDR3 region has 17 residues. V dropped 4 bases and J dropped 0; count of bases not matched to a gene: 10. The V gene's germline CDR1 is MNHNS and CDR2 SASEGT.

The CDR3 is CASSLAGDRVPGELFF. In DNA form, the CDR3 reads TGCGCCAGCAGCTTGGCCGGAGACAGGGTCCCCGGGGAGCTGTTTTTT. The rearrangement uses TRBV5-1 and TRBJ2-2, with 7 nucleotides matching TRBD1. V dropped 0 bases and J dropped 6; count of bases not matched to a gene: 8. CDR1 and CDR2 (germline): SGHRS, YFSETQ. There are 16 residues in the CDR3.

This clone has more than one count but fewer than ten. V gene TRBV7-9 combines with J gene TRBJ2-2; TRBD1 aligns across 7 bases. This CDR3 comprises 15 residues. V dropped 5 bases and J dropped 2; count of bases not matched to a gene: 5. The germline V gene has CDR1 SEHNR and CDR2 FQNEAQ (reference sequence). CDR3 DNA: TGTGCCAGCAGCAATTTAGGGGGCAACACCGGGGAGCTGTTTTTT. This gives the protein CASSNLGGNTGELFF. Complete variable domain (other parts from reference TRBV7-9 and TRBJ2-2): DTGVSQNPRHKITKRGQNVTFRCDPISEHNRLYWYRQTLGQGPEFLTYFQNEAQLEKSRLLSDRFSAERPKGSFSTLEIQRTEQGDSAMYLCASSNLGGNTGELFFGEGSRLTVL.

This chain connects TRBV7-9 to TRBJ1-1, with 11 bases identical to TRBD1. The length of the CDR3 is 16 residues. Germline V gene lookup returns CDR1 SEHNR and CDR2 FQNEAQ (reference sequence). V gave up 1 base and J gave up 0 bases; unmatched junction bases: 1. Here the CDR3 reads CASSLGDRGLNTEAFF. Written as DNA, the CDR3 is TGTGCCAGCAGCTTAGGGGACAGGGGGTTGAACACTGAAGCTTTCTTT. Complete variable domain (other parts from reference TRBV7-9 and TRBJ1-1): DTGVSQNPRHKITKRGQNVTFRCDPISEHNRLYWYRQTLGQGPEFLTYFQNEAQLEKSRLLSDRFSAERPKGSFSTLEIQRTEQGDSAMYLCASSLGDRGLNTEAFFGQGTRLTVV.

This clone was counted between two and nine times. The chain carries TRBV3-1 (or the pseudogene TRBV3-2) and TRBJ2-5; 10 bases line up with TRBD1. The CDR3 consists of 15 residues. Unmatched junction bases numbered 8, after V lost 5 bases and J lost 5 bases. CDR1 and CDR2 (germline): LGHDT, YNNKEL (reference sequence). The CDR3 spells CASSTRTGGRETQYF. The CDR3 DNA follows: TGTGCCAGCAGCACCCGGACAGGGGGAAGGGAGACCCAGTACTTC.

The chain is built from TRBV20-1 and TRBJ2-7; 9 nucleotides line up with TRBD1. There are 11 residues in the CDR3. CDR1 DFQATT and CDR2 SNEGSKA come from the germline V gene (reference sequence). J was trimmed by 4 bases and V by 8 bases; bases with no gene match: 3. CDR3 bases: TGCAGTCCCGGGACAGGGTACGAGCAGTACTTC. Translation gives CSPGTGYEQYF.

This clone was detected only once. The V and J genes are TRBV2 and TRBJ2-3; D is unclear. Germline CDR1 and CDR2: SNHLY and FYNNEI. V was trimmed by 6 bases and J by 1 base, leaving 14 bases between them. The CDR3 has 15 residues. DNA for the CDR3: TGTGCCAGCAGCCCAGAGCGCCTTCGCACAGATACGCAGTATTTT. Protein sequence: CASSPERLRTDTQYF.

The chain couples TRBV2 to TRBJ1-5; a possible D gene is TRBD1 (5 bases). The CDR3 contains 15 residues. V lost 1 base, J lost 6 bases, and 13 bases lay in between. Germline loops: CDR1 SNHLY, CDR2 FYNNEI. CDR3 sequence reads: CASSEDRGRGQPQHF. In DNA form, the CDR3 reads TGTGCCAGCAGTGAAGATCGTGGGAGGGGTCAGCCCCAGCATTTT.

The chain links TRBV5-1 to TRBJ1-2, with 9 bases fitting TRBD1. Germline CDR1 reads SGHRS; CDR2 reads YFSETQ. After removal of 5 bases from V and 7 bases from J, the junction contained 9 bases not matched to a gene. This CDR3 has 14 amino acids. In nucleotides, the CDR3 is TGCGCCAGCAGGGTGGACAGGGGTAGCGGTGGCTACACCTTC. It encodes CASRVDRGSGGYTF.